These 2 T cell receptor beta chains originate from one sample sequenced in a study of T cells in Graves' hyperthyroidism and ophthalmopathy. There were TCR beta CDR3 regions amplified from RNA transcripts. A set of HTBI primers served as the primers for a first-round RT-PCR of the TCR CDR3. MiXCR, applied by TCRdb to the multiplex PCR reads, yields one record per CDR3 protein. Among some 530,000 distinct CDR3 sequences listed, roughly 23% were seen once. The sample comprised blood. These receptors were collected from a woman aged 65 to 85 with Graves' ophthalmopathy.

The chain is built from TRBV6-5 and TRBJ1-1; maybe TRBD1 (6 bases). V was cut by 0 bases and J by 5 bases, with 16 bases left in between. The CDR3 consists of 16 residues. Germline V gene sequence: CDR1 MNHEY, CDR2 SVGAGI. CDR3 sequence reads: CASSYSPGGAGTEAFF. Written as DNA, the CDR3 is TGTGCCAGCAGTTACTCCCCGGGGGGCGCGGGGACTGAAGCTTTCTTT.

The chain has TRBV19 and TRBJ1-6; 9 nucleotides align to TRBD1. The CDR3 runs to 15 residues. Germline CDR1 LNHDA, CDR2 SQIVND (reference sequence). Unmatched junction bases numbered 7, after V lost 4 bases and J lost 9 bases. Here the CDR3 reads CASSTTGGSGSPLHF. The CDR3 nucleotides are TGTGCCAGTAGTACCACAGGGGGCTCGGGTTCACCCCTCCACTTT.